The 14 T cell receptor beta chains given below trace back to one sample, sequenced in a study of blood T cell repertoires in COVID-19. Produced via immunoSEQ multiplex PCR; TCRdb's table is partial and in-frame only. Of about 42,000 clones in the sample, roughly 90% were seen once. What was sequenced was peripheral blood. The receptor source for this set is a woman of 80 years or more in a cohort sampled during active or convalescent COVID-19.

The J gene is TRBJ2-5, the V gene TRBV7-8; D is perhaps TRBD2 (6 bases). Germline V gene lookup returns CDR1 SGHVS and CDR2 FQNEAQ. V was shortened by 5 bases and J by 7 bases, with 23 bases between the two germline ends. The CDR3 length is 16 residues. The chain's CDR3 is CASSPSAQRAYSTQYF. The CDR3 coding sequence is TGTGCCAGCAGCCCCTCGGCCCAGCGGGCCTATTCGACCCAGTACTTC. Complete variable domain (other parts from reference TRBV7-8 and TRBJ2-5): GAGVSQSPRYKVAKRGQDVALRCDPISGHVSLFWYQQALGQGPEFLTYFQNEAQLDKSGLPSDRFFAERPEGSVSTLKIQRTQQEDSAVYLCASSPSAQRAYSTQYFGPGTRLLVL.

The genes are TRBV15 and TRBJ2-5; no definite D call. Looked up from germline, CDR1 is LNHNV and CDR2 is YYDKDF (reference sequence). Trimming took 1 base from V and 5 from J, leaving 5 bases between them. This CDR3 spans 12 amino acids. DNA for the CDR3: TGTGCCACCAGCAGAGCGGTCGAGACCCAGTACTTC. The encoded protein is CATSRAVETQYF.

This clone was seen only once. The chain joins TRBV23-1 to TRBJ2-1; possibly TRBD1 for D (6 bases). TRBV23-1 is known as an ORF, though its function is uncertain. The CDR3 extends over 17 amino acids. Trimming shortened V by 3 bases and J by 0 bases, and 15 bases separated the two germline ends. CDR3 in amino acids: CASSHPGHASSYNEQFF. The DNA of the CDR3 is TGCGCCAGCAGTCACCCGGGACACGCCAGCTCCTACAATGAGCAGTTCTTC.

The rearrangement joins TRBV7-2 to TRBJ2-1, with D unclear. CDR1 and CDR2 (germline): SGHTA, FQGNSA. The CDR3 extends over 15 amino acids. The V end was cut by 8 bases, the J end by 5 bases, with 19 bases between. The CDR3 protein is CASAPSIASDNEQFF. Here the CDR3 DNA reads TGTGCCAGCGCCCCCTCGATAGCTTCAGACAATGAGCAGTTCTTC. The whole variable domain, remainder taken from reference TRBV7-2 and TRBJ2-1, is GAGVSQSPSNKVTEKGKDVELRCDPISGHTALYWYRQSLGQGLEFLIYFQGNSAPDKSGLPSDRFSAERTGGSVSTLTIQRTQQEDSAVYLCASAPSIASDNEQFFGPGTRLTVL.

CDR3 protein: CASSGGFGISGNTIYF. The DNA of the CDR3 is TGTGCCAGCAGTGGCGGCTTCGGGATTTCTGGAAACACCATATATTTT. V is TRBV25-1 and J is TRBJ1-3, with D unclear. V was shortened by 4 bases and J by 1 base, with 14 bases between the two germline ends. CDR3 size: 16 residues. From germline, CDR1 is MGHDK and CDR2 SYGVNS.

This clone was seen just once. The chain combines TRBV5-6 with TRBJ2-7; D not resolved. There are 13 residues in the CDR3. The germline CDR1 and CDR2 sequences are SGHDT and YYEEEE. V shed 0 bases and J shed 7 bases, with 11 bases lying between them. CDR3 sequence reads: CASSLGPSREQYF. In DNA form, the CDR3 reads TGTGCCAGCAGCTTGGGCCCCTCGCGGGAGCAGTACTTC.

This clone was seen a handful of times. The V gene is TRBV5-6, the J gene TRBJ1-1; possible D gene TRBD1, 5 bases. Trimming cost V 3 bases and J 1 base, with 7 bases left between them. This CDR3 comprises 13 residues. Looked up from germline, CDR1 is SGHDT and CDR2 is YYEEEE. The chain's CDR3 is CASSYGQNTEAFF. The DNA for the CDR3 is TGTGCCAGCAGCTACGGACAGAACACTGAAGCTTTCTTT.

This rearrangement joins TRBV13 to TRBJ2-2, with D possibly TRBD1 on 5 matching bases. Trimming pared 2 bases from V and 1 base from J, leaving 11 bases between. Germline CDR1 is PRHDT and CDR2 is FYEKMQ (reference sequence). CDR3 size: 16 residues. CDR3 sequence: CASSLRGQGNTGELFF. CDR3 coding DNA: TGTGCCAGCAGCTTAAGGGGCCAGGGGAACACCGGGGAGCTGTTTTTT.

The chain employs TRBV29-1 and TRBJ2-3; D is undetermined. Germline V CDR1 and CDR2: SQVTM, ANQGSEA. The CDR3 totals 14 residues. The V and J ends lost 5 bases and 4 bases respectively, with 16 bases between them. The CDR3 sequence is CSVISGFSADTQYF. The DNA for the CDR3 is TGCAGCGTTATATCTGGGTTCAGCGCAGATACGCAGTATTTT.

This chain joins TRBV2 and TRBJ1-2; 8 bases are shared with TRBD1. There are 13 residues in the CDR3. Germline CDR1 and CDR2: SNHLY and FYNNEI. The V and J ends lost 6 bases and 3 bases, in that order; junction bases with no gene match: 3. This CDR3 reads CASSYRGYYGYTF. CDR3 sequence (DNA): TGTGCCAGCAGCTACAGGGGGTACTATGGCTACACCTTC.

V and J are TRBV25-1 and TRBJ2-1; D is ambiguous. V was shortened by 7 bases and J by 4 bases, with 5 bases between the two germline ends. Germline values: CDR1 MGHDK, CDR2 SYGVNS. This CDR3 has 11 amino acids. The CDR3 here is CASNMYNEQFF. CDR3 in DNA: TGTGCCAGCAATATGTACAATGAGCAGTTCTTC.

CDR3 protein: CASSQEASGNYNEQFF. CDR3 bases: TGCGCCAGCAGCCAAGAGGCTAGCGGGAACTACAATGAGCAGTTCTTC. The J gene is TRBJ2-1, the V gene TRBV4-3; 9 bases fit TRBD2. Per the germline V gene, CDR1 is LGHNA and CDR2 is YSLEER. J gave up 3 bases and V 0 bases, and 3 bases lay outside the gene matches. This CDR3 has 16 residues.

The CDR3: CAISEVQGGYQPQHF. CDR3 DNA sequence: TGTGCCATCAGTGAAGTACAGGGTGGTTATCAGCCCCAGCATTTT. The chain is built from TRBV10-3 and TRBJ1-5; tentatively, D is TRBD1 (6 bases). V gave up 3 bases and J gave up 5 bases, with 14 bases separating them. The CDR3 is 15 residues long. CDR1 and CDR2 from the germline V gene are ENHRY and SYGVKD.

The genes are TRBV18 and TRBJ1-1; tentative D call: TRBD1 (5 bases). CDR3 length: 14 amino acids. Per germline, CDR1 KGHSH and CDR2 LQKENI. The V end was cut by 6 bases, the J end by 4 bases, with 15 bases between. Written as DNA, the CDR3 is TGTGCCAGCTCCCCGGCGGGGGACGGCACTGAAGCTTTCTTT. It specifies CASSPAGDGTEAFF. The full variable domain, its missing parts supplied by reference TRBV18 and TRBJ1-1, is NAGVMQNPRHLVRRRGQEARLRCSPMKGHSHVYWYRQLPEEGLKFMVYLQKENIIDESGMPKERFSAEFPKEGPSILRIQQVVRGDSAAYFCASSPAGDGTEAFFGQGTRLTVV.